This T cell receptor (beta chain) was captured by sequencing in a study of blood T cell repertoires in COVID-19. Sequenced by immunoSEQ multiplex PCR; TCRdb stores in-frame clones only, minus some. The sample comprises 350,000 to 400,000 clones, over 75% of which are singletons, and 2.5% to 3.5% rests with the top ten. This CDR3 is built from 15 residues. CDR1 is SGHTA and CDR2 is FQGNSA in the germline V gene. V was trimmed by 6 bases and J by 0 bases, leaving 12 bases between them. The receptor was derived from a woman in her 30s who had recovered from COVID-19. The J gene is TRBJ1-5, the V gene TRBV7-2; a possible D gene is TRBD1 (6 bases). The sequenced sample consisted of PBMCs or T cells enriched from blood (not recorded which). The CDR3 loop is CASSRGGYSNQPQHF. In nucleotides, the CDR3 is TGTGCCAGCAGTAGGGGGGGTTATAGCAATCAGCCCCAGCATTTT.